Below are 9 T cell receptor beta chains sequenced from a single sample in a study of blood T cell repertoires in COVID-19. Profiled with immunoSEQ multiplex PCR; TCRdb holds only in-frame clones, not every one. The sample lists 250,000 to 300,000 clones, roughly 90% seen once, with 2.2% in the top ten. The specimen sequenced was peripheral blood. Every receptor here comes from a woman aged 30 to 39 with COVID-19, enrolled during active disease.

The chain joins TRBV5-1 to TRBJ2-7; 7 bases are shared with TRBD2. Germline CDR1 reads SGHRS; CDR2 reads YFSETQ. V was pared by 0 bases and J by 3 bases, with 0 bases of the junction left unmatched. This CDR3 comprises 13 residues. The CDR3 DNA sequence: TGCGCCAGCAGCTTGGGGGAGGGCTACGAGCAGTACTTC. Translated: CASSLGEGYEQYF.

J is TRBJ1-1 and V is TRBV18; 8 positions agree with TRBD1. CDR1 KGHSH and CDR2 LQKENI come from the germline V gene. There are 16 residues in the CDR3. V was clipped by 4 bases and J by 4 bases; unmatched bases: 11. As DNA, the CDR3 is TGTGCCAGCTCACGATTGTTTGAGACAGGGGTCACTGAAGCTTTCTTT. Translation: CASSRLFETGVTEAFF.

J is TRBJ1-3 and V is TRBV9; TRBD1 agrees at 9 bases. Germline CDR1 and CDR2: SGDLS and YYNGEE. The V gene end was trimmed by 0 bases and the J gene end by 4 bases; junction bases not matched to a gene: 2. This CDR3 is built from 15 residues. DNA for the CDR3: TGTGCCAGCAGCGTAGCGGGACAGGGAGGAAACACCATATATTTT. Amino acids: CASSVAGQGGNTIYF.

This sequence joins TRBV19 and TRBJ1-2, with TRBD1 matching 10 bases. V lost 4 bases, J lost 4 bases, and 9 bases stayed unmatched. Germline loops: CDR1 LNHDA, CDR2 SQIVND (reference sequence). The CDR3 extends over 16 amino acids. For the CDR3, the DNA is TGTGCCAGTAGTACGAGACAGGGGGCGCGAGCCTATGGCTACACCTTC. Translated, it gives CASSTRQGARAYGYTF.

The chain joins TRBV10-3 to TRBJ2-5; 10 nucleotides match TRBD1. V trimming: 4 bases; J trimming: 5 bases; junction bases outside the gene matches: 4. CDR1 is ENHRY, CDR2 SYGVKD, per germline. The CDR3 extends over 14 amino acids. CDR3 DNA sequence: TGTGCCATCAGTGCGGACAGGGGGATGGAGACCCAGTACTTC. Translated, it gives CAISADRGMETQYF.

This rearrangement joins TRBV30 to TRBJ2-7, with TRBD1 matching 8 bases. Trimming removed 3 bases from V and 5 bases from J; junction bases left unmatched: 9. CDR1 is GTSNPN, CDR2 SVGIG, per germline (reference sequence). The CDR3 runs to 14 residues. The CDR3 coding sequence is TGTGCCTGGAGGACAACGGACAGGGACCACGAGCAGTACTTC. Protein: CAWRTTDRDHEQYF. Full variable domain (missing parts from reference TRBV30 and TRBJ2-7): SQTIHQWPATLVQPVGSPLSLECTVEGTSNPNLYWYRQAAGRGLQLLFYSVGIGQISSEVPQNLSASRPQDRQFILSSKKLLLSDSGFYLCAWRTTDRDHEQYFGPGTRLTVT.

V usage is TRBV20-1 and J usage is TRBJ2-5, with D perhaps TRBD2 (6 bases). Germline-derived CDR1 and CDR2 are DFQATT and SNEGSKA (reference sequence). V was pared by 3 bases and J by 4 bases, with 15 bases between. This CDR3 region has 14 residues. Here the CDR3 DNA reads TGCAGTGCTAGTGGCGGGCGGGGAGTAGAGACCCAGTACTTC. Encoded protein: CSASGGRGVETQYF.

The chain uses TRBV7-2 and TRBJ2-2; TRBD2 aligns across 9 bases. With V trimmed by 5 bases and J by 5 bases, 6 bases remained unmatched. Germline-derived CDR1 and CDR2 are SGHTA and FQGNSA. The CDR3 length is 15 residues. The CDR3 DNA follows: TGTGCCAGCAGCCGCGGGAGGGACGGGACCGGGGAGCTGTTTTTT. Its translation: CASSRGRDGTGELFF.

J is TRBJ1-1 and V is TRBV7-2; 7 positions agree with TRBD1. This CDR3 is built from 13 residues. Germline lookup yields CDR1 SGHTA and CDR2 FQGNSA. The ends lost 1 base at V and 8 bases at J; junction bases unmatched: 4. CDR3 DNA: TGTGCCAGCAGCTTAGGGGCGGACAGGGAAGCTTTCTTT. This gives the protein CASSLGADREAFF.